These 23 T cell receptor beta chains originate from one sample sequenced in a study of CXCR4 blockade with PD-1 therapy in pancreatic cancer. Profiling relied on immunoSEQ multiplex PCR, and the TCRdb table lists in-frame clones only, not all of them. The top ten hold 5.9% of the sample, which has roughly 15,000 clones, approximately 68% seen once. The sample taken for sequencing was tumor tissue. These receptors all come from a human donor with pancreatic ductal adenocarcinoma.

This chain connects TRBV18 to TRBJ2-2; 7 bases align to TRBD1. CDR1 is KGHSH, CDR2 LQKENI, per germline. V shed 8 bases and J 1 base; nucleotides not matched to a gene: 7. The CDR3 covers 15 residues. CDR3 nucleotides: TGTGCCAGCACTACCCGGACAGGGAACACCGGGGAGCTGTTTTTT. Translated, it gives CASTTRTGNTGELFF.

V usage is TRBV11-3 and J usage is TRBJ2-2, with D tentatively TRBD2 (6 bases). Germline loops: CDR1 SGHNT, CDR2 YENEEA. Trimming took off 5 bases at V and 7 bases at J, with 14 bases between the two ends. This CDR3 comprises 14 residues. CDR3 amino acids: CASSPIREHGELFF. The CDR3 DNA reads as TGTGCCAGCAGCCCCATTCGGGAGCACGGGGAGCTGTTTTTT.

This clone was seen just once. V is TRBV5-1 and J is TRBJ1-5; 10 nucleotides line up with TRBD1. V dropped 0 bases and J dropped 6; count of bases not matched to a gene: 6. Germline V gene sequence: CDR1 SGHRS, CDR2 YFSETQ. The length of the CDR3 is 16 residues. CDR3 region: CASSLGDRGSVQPQHF. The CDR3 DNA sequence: TGCGCCAGCAGCTTGGGGGACAGGGGAAGCGTTCAGCCCCAGCATTTT. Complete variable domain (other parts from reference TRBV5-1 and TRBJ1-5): KAGVTQTPRYLIKTRGQQVTLSCSPISGHRSVSWYQQTPGQGLQFLFEYFSETQRNKGNFPGRFSGRQFSNSRSEMNVSTLELGDSALYLCASSLGDRGSVQPQHFGDGTRLSIL.

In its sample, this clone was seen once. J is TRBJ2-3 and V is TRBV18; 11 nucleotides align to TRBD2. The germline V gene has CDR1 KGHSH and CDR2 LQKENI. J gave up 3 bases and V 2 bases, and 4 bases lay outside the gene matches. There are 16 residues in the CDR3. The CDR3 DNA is TGTGCCAGCTCACCAGAGACTAGCGGGAATACAGATACGCAGTATTTT. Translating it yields CASSPETSGNTDTQYF. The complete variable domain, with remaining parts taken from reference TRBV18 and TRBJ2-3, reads NAGVMQNPRHLVRRRGQEARLRCSPMKGHSHVYWYRQLPEEGLKFMVYLQKENIIDESGMPKERFSAEFPKEGPSILRIQQVVRGDSAAYFCASSPETSGNTDTQYFGPGTRLTVL.

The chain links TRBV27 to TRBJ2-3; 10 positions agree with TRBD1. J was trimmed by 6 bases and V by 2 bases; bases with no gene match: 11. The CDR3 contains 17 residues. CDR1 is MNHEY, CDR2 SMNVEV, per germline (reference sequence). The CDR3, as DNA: TGTGCCAGCAGTTTAGTTGCGACAGGGGGCCCAGTGGATACGCAGTATTTT. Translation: CASSLVATGGPVDTQYF.

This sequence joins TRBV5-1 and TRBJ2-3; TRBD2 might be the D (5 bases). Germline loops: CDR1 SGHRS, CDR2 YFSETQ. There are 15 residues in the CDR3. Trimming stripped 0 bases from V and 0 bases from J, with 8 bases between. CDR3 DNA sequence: TGCGCCAGCAGCTTGGTCGGGATTAGCACAGATACGCAGTATTTT. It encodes CASSLVGISTDTQYF.

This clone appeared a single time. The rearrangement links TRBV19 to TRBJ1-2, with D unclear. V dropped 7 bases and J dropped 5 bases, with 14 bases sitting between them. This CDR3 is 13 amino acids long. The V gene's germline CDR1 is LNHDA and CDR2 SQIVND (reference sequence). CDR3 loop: CASTPEWSYGYTF. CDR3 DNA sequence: TGTGCCAGTACCCCGGAGTGGTCTTATGGCTACACCTTC.

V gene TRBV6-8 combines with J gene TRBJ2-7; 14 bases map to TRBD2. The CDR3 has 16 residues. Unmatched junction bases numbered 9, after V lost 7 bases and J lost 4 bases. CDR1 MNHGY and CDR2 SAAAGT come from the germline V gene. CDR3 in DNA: TGTGCCAGCAACAACGGGGGACTAGCGGGAGTGTACGAGCAGTACTTC. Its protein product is CASNNGGLAGVYEQYF.

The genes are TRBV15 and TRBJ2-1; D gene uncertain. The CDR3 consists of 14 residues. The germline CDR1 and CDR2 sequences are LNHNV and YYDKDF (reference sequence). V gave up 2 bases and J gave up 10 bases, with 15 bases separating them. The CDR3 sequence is CATSRSTRNAEQFF. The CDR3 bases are TGTGCCACCAGCAGATCCACTCGAAACGCGGAGCAGTTCTTC.

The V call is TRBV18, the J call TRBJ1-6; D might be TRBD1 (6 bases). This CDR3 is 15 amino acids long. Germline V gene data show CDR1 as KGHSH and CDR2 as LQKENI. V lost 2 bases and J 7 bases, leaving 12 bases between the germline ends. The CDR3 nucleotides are TGTGCCAGCTCACCAAGGGACAACGCGAATTCACCCCTCCACTTT. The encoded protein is CASSPRDNANSPLHF.

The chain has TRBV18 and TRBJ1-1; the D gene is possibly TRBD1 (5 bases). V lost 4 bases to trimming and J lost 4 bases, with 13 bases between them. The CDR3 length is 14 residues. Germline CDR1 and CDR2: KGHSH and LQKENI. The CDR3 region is CASSRSREGTEAFF. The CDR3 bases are TGTGCCAGCTCACGAAGCAGGGAGGGCACTGAAGCTTTCTTT.

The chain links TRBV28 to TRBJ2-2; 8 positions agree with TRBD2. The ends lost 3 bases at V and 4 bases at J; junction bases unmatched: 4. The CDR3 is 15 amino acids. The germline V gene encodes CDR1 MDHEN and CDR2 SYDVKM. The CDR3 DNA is TGTGCCAGCAGTTTTAGCGGGACACTCACCGGGGAGCTGTTTTTT. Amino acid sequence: CASSFSGTLTGELFF.

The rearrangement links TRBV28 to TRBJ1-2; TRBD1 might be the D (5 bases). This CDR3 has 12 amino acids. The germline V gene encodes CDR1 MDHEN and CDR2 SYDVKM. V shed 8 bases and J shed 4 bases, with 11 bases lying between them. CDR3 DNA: TGTGCCAGCCTCAGGGAATCCTATGGCTACACCTTC. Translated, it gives CASLRESYGYTF.

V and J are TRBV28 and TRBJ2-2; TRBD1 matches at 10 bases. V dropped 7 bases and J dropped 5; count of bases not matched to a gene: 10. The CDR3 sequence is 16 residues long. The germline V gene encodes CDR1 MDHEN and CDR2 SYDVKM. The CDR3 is CASTLPGQGKTGELFF. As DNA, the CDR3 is TGTGCCAGCACCTTGCCGGGACAGGGGAAAACCGGGGAGCTGTTTTTT.

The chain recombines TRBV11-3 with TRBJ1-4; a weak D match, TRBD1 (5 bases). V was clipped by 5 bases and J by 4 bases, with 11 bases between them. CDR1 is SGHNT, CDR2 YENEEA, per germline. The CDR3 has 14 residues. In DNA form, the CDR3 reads TGTGCCAGCAGCCCAGGGATGAGTAATGAAAAACTGTTTTTT. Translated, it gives CASSPGMSNEKLFF.

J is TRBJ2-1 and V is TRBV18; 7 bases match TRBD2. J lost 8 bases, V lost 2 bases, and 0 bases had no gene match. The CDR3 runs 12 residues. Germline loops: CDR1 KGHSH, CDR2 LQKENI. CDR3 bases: TGTGCCAGCTCACCAGGGAGGGATGAGCAGTTCTTC. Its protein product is CASSPGRDEQFF. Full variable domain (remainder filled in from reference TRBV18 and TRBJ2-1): NAGVMQNPRHLVRRRGQEARLRCSPMKGHSHVYWYRQLPEEGLKFMVYLQKENIIDESGMPKERFSAEFPKEGPSILRIQQVVRGDSAAYFCASSPGRDEQFFGPGTRLTVL.

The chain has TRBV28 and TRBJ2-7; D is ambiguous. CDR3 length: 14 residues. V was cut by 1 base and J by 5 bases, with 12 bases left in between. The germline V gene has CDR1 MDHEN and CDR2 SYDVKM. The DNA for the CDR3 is TGTGCCAGCAGTTTATTAGGTCTCACGAACGAGCAGTACTTC. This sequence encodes CASSLLGLTNEQYF.

The CDR3 protein is CASSLVPGRAGELFF. As DNA, the CDR3 is TGCGCCAGCAGCTTGGTTCCGGGAAGGGCCGGGGAGCTGTTTTTT. The gene calls are TRBV5-1 and TRBJ2-2, with D possibly matching TRBD2 (5 bases). Between the trimmed V and J ends, which lost 0 bases and 6 bases, there was a span of 12 bases. Germline CDR1 reads SGHRS; CDR2 reads YFSETQ. CDR3 length: 15 residues.

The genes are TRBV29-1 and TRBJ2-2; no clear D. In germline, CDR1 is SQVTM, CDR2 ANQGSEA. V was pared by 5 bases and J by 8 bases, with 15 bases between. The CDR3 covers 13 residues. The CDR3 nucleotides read TGCAGCGTTACTGAGAGAACGGTTGGGGAGCTGTTTTTT. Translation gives CSVTERTVGELFF.

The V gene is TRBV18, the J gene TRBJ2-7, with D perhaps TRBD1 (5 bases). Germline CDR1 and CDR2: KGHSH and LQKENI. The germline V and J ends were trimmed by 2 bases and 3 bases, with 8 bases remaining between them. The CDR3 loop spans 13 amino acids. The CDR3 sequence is CASSPEGVYEQYF. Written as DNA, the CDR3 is TGTGCCAGCTCACCAGAAGGGGTCTACGAGCAGTACTTC.

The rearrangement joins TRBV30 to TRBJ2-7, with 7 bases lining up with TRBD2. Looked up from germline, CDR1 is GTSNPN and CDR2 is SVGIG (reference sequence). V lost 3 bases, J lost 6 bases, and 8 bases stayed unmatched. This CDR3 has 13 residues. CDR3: CAWRARDYLEQYF. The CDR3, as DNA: TGTGCCTGGAGGGCCCGGGACTATCTCGAGCAGTACTTC.

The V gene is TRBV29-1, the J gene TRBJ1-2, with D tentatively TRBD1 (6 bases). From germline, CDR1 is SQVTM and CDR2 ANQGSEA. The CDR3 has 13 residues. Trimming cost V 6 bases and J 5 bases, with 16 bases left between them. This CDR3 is CSVPQGAGYGYTF. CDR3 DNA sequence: TGCAGCGTCCCACAGGGCGCGGGATATGGCTACACCTTC. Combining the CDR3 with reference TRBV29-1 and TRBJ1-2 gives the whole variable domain SAVISQKPSRDICQRGTSLTIQCQVDSQVTMMFWYRQQPGQSLTLIATANQGSEATYESGFVIDKFPISRPNLTFSTLTVSNMSPEDSSIYLCSVPQGAGYGYTFGSGTRLTVV.

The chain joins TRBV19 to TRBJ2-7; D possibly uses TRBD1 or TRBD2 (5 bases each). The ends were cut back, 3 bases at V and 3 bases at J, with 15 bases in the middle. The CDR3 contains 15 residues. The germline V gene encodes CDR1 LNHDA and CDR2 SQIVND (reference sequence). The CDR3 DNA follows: TGTGCCAGTAGTATCGCGACCGGGACGGACTACGAGCAGTACTTC. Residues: CASSIATGTDYEQYF.